The 2 T cell receptor beta chains listed next were all sequenced from one sample in a study of CD8 T cells in Susac syndrome. Reverse transcription of roughly 0.5 to 1 ug RNA used random hexamers. TCRdb re-called the immunoSEQ multiplex PCR reads with MiXCR, one entry per CDR3 protein. This repertoire shows tens of thousands of distinct CDR3 sequences, 85% to 95% found once; its top ten account for 0.4% to 0.55%. Material for sequencing was CD4+ T cells from PBMCs. The receptors stem from a human donor with Susac syndrome.

The rearrangement uses TRBV20-1 and TRBJ2-3, with a weak D call TRBD2 (5 bases). There are 17 residues in the CDR3. Trimming removed 3 bases at V and 9 bases at J, with 28 bases between. Germline-derived CDR1 and CDR2 are DFQATT and SNEGSKA (reference sequence). CDR3 DNA: TGCAGTGCTAGCCCCCCCCCTGGAGGAGCCGACCGGAGGACGCAGTATTTT. Its translation is CSASPPPGGADRRTQYF.

The V gene is TRBV19, the J gene TRBJ2-5, with a weak D call TRBD2 (7 bases). In germline, CDR1 is LNHDA, CDR2 SQIVND (reference sequence). The CDR3 contains 14 residues. Trimming cost V 5 bases and J 2 bases, with 12 bases left between them. The CDR3 reads CASSEGGLQETQYF. The CDR3 coding sequence is TGTGCCAGTAGTGAGGGGGGGCTACAAGAGACCCAGTACTTC.